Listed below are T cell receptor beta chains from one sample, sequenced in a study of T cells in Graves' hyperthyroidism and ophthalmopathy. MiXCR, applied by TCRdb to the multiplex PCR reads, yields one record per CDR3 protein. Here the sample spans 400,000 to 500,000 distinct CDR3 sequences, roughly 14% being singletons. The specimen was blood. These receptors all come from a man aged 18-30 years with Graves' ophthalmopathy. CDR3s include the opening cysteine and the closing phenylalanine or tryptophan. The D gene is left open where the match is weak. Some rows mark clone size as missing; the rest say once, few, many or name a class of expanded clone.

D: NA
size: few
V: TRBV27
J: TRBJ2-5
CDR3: CASCSWDQETQYF
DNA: TGTGCCAGCTGCAGCTGGGACCAAGAGACCCAGTACTTC

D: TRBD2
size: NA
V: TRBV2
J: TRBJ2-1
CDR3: CASSEEGTRSYNEQFF
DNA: TGTGCCAGCAGTGAAGAGGGGACTAGGTCCTACAATGAGCAGTTCTTC

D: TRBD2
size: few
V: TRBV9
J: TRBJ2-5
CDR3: CASSVGGSGGPQETQYF
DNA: TGTGCCAGCAGCGTAGGAGGGAGCGGGGGGCCCCAAGAGACCCAGTACTTC

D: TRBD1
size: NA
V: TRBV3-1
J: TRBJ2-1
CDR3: CASSHETGAYNEQFF
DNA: TGTGCCAGCAGCCATGAGACAGGGGCCTACAATGAGCAGTTCTTC

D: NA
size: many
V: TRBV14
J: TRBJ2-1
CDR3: CASSQELALSFSSYNEQFF
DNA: TGTGCCAGCAGCCAAGAACTAGCCCTCTCGTTTAGCTCCTACAATGAGCAGTTCTTC

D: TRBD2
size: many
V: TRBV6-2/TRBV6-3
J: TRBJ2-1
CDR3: CASSYIGLAGGNEQFF
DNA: TGTGCCAGCAGTTACATCGGGCTAGCGGGAGGGAATGAGCAGTTCTTC

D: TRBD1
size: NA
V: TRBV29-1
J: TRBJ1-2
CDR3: CSATGTGFYGYTF
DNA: TGCAGCGCAACCGGGACAGGGTTCTATGGCTACACCTTC

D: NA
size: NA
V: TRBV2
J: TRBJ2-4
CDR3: CASSVPDIKNIQYF
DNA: TGTGCCAGCAGTGTACCGGACATTAAAAACATTCAGTACTTC

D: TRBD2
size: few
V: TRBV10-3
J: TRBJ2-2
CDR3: CAIRAGENTGELFF
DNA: TGTGCCATCCGGGCGGGGGAGAACACCGGGGAGCTGTTTTTT

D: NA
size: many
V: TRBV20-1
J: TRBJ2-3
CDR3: CSASRQGQRRLTSTDTQYF
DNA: TGCAGTGCTAGTCGTCAGGGGCAACGTCGGCTAACTAGCACAGATACGCAGTATTTT

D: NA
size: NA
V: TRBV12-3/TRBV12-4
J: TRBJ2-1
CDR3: CASSLYGGPYNEQFF
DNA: TGTGCCAGCAGTTTATACGGGGGACCCTACAATGAGCAGTTCTTC

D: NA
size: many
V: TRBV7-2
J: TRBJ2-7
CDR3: CASSLGLDYEQYF
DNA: TGTGCCAGCAGCCTTGGGCTAGACTACGAGCAGTACTTC

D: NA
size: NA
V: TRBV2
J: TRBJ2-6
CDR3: CASLGLPGANVLTF
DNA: TGTGCCAGCTTGGGGCTCCCCGGGGCCAACGTCCTGACTTTC

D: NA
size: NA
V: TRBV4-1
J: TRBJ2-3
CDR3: CASSPEPAVDTQYF
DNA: TGCGCCAGCAGCCCCGAACCGGCAGTGGATACGCAGTATTTT

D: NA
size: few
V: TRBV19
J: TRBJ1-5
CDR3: CASSIITQGPQPQHF
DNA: TGTGCCAGTAGTATAATAACACAGGGTCCCCAGCCCCAGCATTTT

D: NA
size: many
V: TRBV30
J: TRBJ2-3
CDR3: CAWSVLADTQYF
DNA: TGTGCCTGGAGTGTATTGGCAGATACGCAGTATTTT

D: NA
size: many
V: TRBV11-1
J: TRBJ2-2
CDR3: CASSRDRFGELFF
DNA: TGTGCCAGCAGCCGAGACAGGTTCGGGGAGCTGTTTTTT

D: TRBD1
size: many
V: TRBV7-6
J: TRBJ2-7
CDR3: CASSSPNRGSYEQYF
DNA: TGTGCCAGCAGCTCACCAAACAGGGGCTCCTACGAGCAGTACTTC

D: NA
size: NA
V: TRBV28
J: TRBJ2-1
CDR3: CASSWGRNEQFF
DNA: TGTGCCAGCAGTTGGGGGCGTAATGAGCAGTTCTTC

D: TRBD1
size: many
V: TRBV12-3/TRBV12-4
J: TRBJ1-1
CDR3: CASSPLPGQPNTEAFF
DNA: TGTGCCAGCAGCCCCCTCCCGGGACAGCCGAACACTGAAGCTTTCTTT

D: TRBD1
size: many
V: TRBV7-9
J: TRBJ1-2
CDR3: CAIQGADYGYTF
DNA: TGTGCCATCCAGGGGGCTGACTATGGCTACACCTTC

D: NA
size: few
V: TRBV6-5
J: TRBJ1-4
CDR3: CASSYSGATNEKLFF
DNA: TGTGCCAGCAGTTACTCGGGTGCAACTAATGAAAAACTGTTTTTT

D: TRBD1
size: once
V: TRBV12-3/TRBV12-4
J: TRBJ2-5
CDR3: CASSMGDRGRKQYF
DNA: TGTGCCAGCAGTATGGGGGACAGGGGACGAAAACAGTACTTC

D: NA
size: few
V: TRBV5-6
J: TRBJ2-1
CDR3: CASSPQPDWDYNEQFF
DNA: TGTGCCAGCAGCCCACAGCCTGACTGGGACTACAATGAGCAGTTCTTC

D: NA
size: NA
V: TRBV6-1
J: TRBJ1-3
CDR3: CASRHRVLSGNTIYF
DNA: TGTGCCAGCAGACACAGGGTGCTCTCTGGAAACACCATATATTTT

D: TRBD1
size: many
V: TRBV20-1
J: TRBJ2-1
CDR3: CSAFPGQGYNEQFF
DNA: TGCAGTGCGTTCCCGGGACAGGGCTACAATGAGCAGTTCTTC

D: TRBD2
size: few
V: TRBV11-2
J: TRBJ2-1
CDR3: CASSLGGGGGNEQFF
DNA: TGTGCCAGCAGCTTAGGTGGCGGGGGGGGGAATGAGCAGTTCTTC

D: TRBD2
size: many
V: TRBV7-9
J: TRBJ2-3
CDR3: CASSLRTSPQDTQYF
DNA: TGTGCCAGCAGCTTACGGACTAGCCCCCAGGATACGCAGTATTTT

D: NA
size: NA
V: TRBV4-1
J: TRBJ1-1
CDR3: CASSFGTSMGNTEAFF
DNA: TGCGCCAGCAGTTTCGGGACCTCCATGGGGAACACTGAAGCTTTCTTT

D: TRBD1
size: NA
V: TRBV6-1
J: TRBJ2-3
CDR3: CASSPQGVVDTQYF
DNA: TGTGCCAGCAGCCCACAGGGGGTCGTGGATACGCAGTATTTT

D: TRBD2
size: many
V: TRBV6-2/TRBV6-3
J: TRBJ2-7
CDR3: CASHRWASGSYEQYF
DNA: TGTGCCAGCCATCGATGGGCTAGCGGGAGCTACGAGCAGTACTTC